This T cell receptor (beta chain) was recorded in a study of blood T cells in healthy people across ages. Study conclusions and caveats: Observed TCR beta diversity per million T cells went down as age went up. This fall followed a roughly linear course with age.

The authors ran a second PCR of about 6 to 11 cycles using a sample-barcoded 5' primer and a J-beta primer mix. Researchers report that a template-switch adaptor with 12 random nucleotides tagged each cDNA molecule. From the 5' RACE reads, TCRdb called clonotypes with MiXCR, one entry per CDR3 protein. The table has roughly 680,000 distinct CDR3 sequences, over 20% seen once. CDR3 length equals 14 residues. The germline V gene encodes CDR1 SQVTM and CDR2 ANQGSEA. The V and J ends lost 1 base and 5 bases, in that order; junction bases with no gene match: 7. A remark on this clonotype: Its cognate antigen is unknown.

The source of this sequence is a man aged 70 or older in good health. J is TRBJ2-5 and V is TRBV29-1; 7 bases match TRBD2. Material: blood. CDR3 sequence (DNA): TGCAGCGTTGAAGGTGGGAGGGCCGAGGAGACCCAGTACTTC. Its protein is CSVEGGRAEETQYF. Supplemented by reference TRBV29-1 and TRBJ2-5, the full variable domain reads SAVISQKPSRDICQRGTSLTIQCQVDSQVTMMFWYRQQPGQSLTLIATANQGSEATYESGFVIDKFPISRPNLTFSTLTVSNMSPEDSSIYLCSVEGGRAEETQYFGPGTRLLVL.